This is a list of T cell receptor beta chains from one sample in a study of T cell responses to AZD1222 COVID-19 vaccine. Profiled with immunoSEQ multiplex PCR; TCRdb holds only in-frame clones, not every one. The profile shows 120,000 to 150,000 clones, about 81% of them singletons. Sequenced material: peripheral blood, taken on day 0 of MenACWY control vaccination. The origin of the receptors is an adult in good health. Each CDR3 is given with its conserved first and last residue. Clone sizes are given selectively: once, few, many, or a class where the clone is expanded.

J gene,V gene,clone size,CDR3 protein
TRBJ1-6,TRBV11-2,-,CASSVHRDGYSPLHF
TRBJ2-1,TRBV3-1/TRBV3-2,-,CASSRGESSYNEQFF
TRBJ1-2,TRBV27,-,CASSKTRNYGYTF
TRBJ2-7,TRBV6-1,-,CASSDPGGQPGYEQYF
TRBJ2-7,TRBV6-5,-,CASSYGDAYEQYF
TRBJ2-1,TRBV7-7,-,CASSPGGVSYNEQFF
TRBJ1-1,TRBV12-3/TRBV12-4,-,CASSLNPNTEAFF
TRBJ2-5,TRBV4-2,few,CASSQGTSEETQYF
TRBJ1-2,TRBV5-4,-,CASSPRGTGGAGGYTF
TRBJ2-3,TRBV5-1,once,CASSWRTDTDTQYF
TRBJ1-2,TRBV11-2,few,CASSLDPGDYGYTF
TRBJ2-7,TRBV28,once,CASKPGQGRYEQYF
TRBJ1-1,TRBV5-1,-,CASSLPQGNTEAFF
TRBJ2-1,TRBV5-6,-,CASSEDLEGEQFF
TRBJ2-1,TRBV9,-,CASSVDGQAYNEQFF
TRBJ2-2,TRBV30,-,CAWSQGATNTGELFF
TRBJ1-2,TRBV4-1,-,CASSQVLLQGYTF